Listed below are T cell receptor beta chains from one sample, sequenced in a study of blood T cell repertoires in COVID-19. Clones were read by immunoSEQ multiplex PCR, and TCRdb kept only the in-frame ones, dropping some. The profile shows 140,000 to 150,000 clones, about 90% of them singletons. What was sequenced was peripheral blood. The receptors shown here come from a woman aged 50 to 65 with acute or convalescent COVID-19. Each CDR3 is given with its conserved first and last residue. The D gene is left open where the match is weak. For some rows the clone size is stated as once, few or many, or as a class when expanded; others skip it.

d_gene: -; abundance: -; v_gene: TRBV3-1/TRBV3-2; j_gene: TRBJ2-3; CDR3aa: CASRSMLTDTQYF; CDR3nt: TGTGCCAGCAGGTCTATGCTCACAGATACGCAGTATTTT
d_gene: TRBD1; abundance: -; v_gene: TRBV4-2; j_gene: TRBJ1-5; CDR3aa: CASSQETGKLQPQHF; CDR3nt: TGTGCCAGCAGCCAAGAGACAGGGAAGTTGCAGCCCCAGCATTTT
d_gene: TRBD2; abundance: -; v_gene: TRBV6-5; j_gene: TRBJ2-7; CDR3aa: CASSYAAGVGPFEQYF; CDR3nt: TGTGCCAGCAGTTACGCTGCGGGAGTCGGTCCCTTCGAGCAGTACTTC
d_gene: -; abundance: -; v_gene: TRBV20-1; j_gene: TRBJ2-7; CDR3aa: CSARDGSEQYF; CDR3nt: TGCAGTGCTAGAGATGGCAGCGAGCAGTACTTC
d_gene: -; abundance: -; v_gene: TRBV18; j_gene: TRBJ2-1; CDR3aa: CASSPTSGGYNEQFF; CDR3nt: TGTGCCAGCTCACCGACATCCGGAGGCTACAATGAGCAGTTCTTC
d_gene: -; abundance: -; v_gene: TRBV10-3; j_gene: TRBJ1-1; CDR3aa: CAISEFAGNTEAFF; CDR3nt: TGTGCCATCAGTGAGTTCGCAGGGAACACTGAAGCTTTCTTT
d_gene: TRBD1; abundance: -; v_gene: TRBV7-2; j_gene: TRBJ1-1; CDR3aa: CASSLEGTANTEAFF; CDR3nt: TGTGCCAGCAGCTTAGAAGGGACAGCGAACACTGAAGCTTTCTTT
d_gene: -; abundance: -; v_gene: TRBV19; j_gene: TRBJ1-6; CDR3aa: CASGRDSSYNSPLHF; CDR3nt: TGTGCCAGTGGACGGGATAGCTCCTATAATTCACCCCTCCACTTT
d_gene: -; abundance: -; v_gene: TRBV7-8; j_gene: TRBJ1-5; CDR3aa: CASSPPGSNQPQHF; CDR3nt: TGTGCCAGCAGCCCTCCAGGGAGCAATCAGCCCCAGCATTTT
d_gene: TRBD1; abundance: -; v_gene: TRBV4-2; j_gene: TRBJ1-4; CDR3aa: CASSRRQGVDEKLFF; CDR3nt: TGTGCCAGCAGCCGCCGACAGGGTGTGGATGAAAAACTGTTTTTT
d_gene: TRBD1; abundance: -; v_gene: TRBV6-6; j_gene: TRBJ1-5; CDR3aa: CASSPGQAIQPQHF; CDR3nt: TGTGCCAGCAGTCCCGGACAGGCGATCCAGCCCCAGCATTTT
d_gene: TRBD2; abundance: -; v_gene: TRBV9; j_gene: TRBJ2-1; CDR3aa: CASSGGGGYSYNEQFF; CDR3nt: TGTGCCAGCAGCGGCGGCGGGGGATACTCCTACAATGAGCAGTTCTTC
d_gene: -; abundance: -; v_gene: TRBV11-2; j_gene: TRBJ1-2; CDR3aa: CASSQWGDYGYTF; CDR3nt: TGTGCCAGCAGCCAGTGGGGGGACTATGGCTACACCTTC
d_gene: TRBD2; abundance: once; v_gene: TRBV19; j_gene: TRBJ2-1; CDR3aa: CASSMGLAGARDEQFF; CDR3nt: TGTGCCAGTAGTATGGGACTAGCGGGGGCCAGGGATGAGCAGTTCTTC
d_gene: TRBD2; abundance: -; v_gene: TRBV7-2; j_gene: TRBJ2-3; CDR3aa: CASSLARLAASTDTQYF; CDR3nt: TGTGCCAGCAGCTTAGCGAGACTAGCGGCAAGCACAGATACGCAGTATTTT
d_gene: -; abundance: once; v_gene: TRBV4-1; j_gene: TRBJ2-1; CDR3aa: CASSQGWALSVSYNEQFF; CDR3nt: TGCGCCAGCAGCCAAGGCTGGGCGTTGTCGGTCTCCTACAATGAGCAGTTCTTC
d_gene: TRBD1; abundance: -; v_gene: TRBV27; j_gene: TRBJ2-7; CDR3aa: CASSTRDRPASYEQYF; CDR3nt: TGTGCCAGCAGTACTCGGGACAGGCCAGCCTCCTACGAGCAGTACTTC
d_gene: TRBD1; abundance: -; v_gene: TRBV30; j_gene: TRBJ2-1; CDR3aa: CAWSFGTGSYNEQFF; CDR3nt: TGTGCCTGGAGTTTTGGGACAGGGAGTTACAATGAGCAGTTCTTC
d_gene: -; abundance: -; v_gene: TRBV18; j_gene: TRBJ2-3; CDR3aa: CASSQGSTDTQYF; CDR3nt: TGTGCCAGCTCACAGGGGAGCACAGATACGCAGTATTTT
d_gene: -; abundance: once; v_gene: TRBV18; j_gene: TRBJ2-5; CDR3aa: CASSLPTRVQETQYF; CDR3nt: TGTGCCAGCTCACTCCCAACGAGAGTCCAAGAGACCCAGTACTTC
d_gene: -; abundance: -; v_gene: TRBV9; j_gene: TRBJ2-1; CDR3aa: CASSVEGAPGEQFF; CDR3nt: TGTGCCAGCAGCGTAGAGGGAGCGCCGGGTGAGCAGTTCTTC
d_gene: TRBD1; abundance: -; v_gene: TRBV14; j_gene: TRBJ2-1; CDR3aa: CASSQDWTGDEQFF; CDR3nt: TGTGCCAGCAGCCAAGACTGGACAGGGGATGAGCAGTTCTTC
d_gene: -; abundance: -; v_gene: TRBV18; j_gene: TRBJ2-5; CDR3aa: CASSPIQRRETQYF; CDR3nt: TGTGCCAGCTCACCCATTCAGAGGCGAGAGACCCAGTACTTC
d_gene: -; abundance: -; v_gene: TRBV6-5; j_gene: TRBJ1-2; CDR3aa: CASSPGGYYGYTF; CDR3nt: TGTGCCAGCAGCCCCGGGGGTTACTATGGCTACACCTTC
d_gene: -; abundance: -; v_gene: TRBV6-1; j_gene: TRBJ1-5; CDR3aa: CASSESFTGRQPQHF; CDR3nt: TGTGCCAGCAGTGAAAGCTTTACAGGGCGCCAGCCCCAGCATTTT
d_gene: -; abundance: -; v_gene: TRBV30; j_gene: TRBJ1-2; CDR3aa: CAGRQETNYGYTF; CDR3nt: TGTGCCGGAAGACAGGAGACTAACTATGGCTACACCTTC
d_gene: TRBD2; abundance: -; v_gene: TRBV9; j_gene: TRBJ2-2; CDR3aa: CASSVLAGGSTGELFF; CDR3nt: TGTGCCAGCAGCGTGCTAGCGGGAGGGAGCACCGGGGAGCTGTTTTTT
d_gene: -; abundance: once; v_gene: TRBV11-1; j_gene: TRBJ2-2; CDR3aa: CASSLGAGTNTGELFF; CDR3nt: TGTGCCAGCAGCTTAGGGGCCGGGACGAACACCGGGGAGCTGTTTTTT
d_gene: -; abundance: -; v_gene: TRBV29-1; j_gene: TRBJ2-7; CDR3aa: CSVVSQVGEQYF; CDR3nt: TGCAGCGTTGTTTCACAGGTGGGCGAGCAGTACTTC
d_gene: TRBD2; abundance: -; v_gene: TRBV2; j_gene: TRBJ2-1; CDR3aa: CASSLAGGSYNEQFF; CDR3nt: TGTGCCAGCAGTCTAGCGGGAGGGTCCTACAATGAGCAGTTCTTC
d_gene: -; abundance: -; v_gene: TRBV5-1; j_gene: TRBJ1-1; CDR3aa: CASSSQGGQTEAFF; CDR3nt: TGCGCCAGCAGCTCCCAGGGAGGGCAAACTGAAGCTTTCTTT